One and the same sample provided the 10 T cell receptor beta chains below, sequenced in a study of response to subunit inactivated influenza vaccine. MiXCR was run by TCRdb on the RT-PCR reads, yielding one entry per CDR3 protein. The sample yields almost 600,000 distinct CDR3 sequences, 13% to 15% seen once. The sequences come from PBMCs from blood, collected approximately 13 days after vaccination. The receptors come from a man aged 50-59 years who received an inactivated influenza vaccine.

This clonotype came up many times. The genes are TRBV7-2 and TRBJ2-1; D is possibly TRBD2 (7 bases). Germline V gene data show CDR1 as SGHTA and CDR2 as FQGNSA. The CDR3 consists of 15 residues. V gave up 0 bases and J gave up 5 bases, with 11 bases separating them. The CDR3 DNA is TGTGCCAGCAGCTTAGCGGGGGGGCCGAACAATGAGCAGTTCTTC. Translating it yields CASSLAGGPNNEQFF.

This clonotype appeared a few times. This chain joins TRBV5-6 and TRBJ2-7; 10 nucleotides align to TRBD1. Trimming at V came to 0 bases and at J to 0 bases, leaving 6 bases not matched to a gene. CDR1 is SGHDT and CDR2 is YYEEEE in the germline V gene. CDR3 length: 17 amino acids. The CDR3 nucleotides read TGTGCCAGCAGCTTGGAATGGGGACAGGGGAGCTCCTACGAGCAGTACTTC. Translation: CASSLEWGQGSSYEQYF.

The V and J genes are TRBV27 and TRBJ1-5; D ambiguous. Trimming removed 5 bases at V and 0 bases at J, with 11 bases between. Per germline, CDR1 MNHEY and CDR2 SMNVEV (reference sequence). This CDR3 is built from 15 residues. In DNA form, the CDR3 reads TGTGCCAGCAGTACGAGTTGGGGTAGCAATCAGCCCCAGCATTTT. Protein sequence: CASSTSWGSNQPQHF.

This clonotype was seen more than once but under ten times. The chain employs TRBV7-8 and TRBJ2-1, with 9 bases lining up with TRBD2. Germline-derived CDR1 and CDR2 are SGHVS and FQNEAQ. The CDR3 covers 16 residues. V dropped 5 bases and J dropped 2; count of bases not matched to a gene: 7. CDR3 nucleotide sequence: TGTGCCAGCAGCGGTAGACTAGCGGCCACCTACAATGAGCAGTTCTTC. Translating it yields CASSGRLAATYNEQFF.

Only a few counts were recorded for this clonotype. The CDR3 DNA reads as TGTGCCAGCAGTTACCCTAGCGGGAGGGGGACCTACGAGCAGTACTTC. Protein sequence: CASSYPSGRGTYEQYF. The rearrangement uses TRBV6-2 or TRBV6-3 and TRBJ2-7, with TRBD2 identical over 12 bases. The CDR3 contains 16 residues. V shed 2 bases, J shed 2 bases, and the junction held 4 bases outside the gene matches. Germline lookup yields CDR1 MNHEY and CDR2 SVGEGT.

The chain is built from TRBV20-1 and TRBJ2-1; the D is unclear. Germline V gene lookup returns CDR1 DFQATT and CDR2 SNEGSKA (reference sequence). The CDR3 has 14 residues. DNA for the CDR3: TGCAGCCCCGGACCGAGCAGCTCCTACAATGAGCAGTTCTTC. Translating gives CSPGPSSSYNEQFF.

This clonotype was seen ten or more times. The chain recombines TRBV5-1 with TRBJ2-7, with TRBD2 matching 12 bases. The V gene's germline CDR1 is SGHRS and CDR2 YFSETQ. V shed 4 bases, J shed 4 bases, and the junction held 6 bases outside the gene matches. The CDR3 has 15 residues. The CDR3 loop reads CASSDRTSGVYEQYF. CDR3 DNA sequence: TGCGCCAGCAGCGACCGGACTAGCGGGGTATACGAGCAGTACTTC.

The chain combines TRBV7-6 with TRBJ2-3; D gene uncertain. This CDR3 contains 14 residues. V was shortened by 4 bases and J by 0 bases, with 8 bases between the two germline ends. Germline V gives CDR1 SGHVS, CDR2 FNYEAQ. The CDR3 DNA is TGTGCCAGCAGCTCCAGCACTAGCACAGATACGCAGTATTTT. Its translation is CASSSSTSTDTQYF.

This clonotype was counted at least ten times. The V call is TRBV20-1, the J call TRBJ1-2; D is unclear. CDR3 length equals 12 residues. V was trimmed by 5 bases and J by 2 bases, leaving 9 bases between them. CDR1 DFQATT and CDR2 SNEGSKA come from the germline V gene (reference sequence). Here the CDR3 DNA reads TGCAGTGCTCGAGTATCCAACTATGGCTACACCTTC. Encoded protein: CSARVSNYGYTF.

The sample holds a few counts of this clonotype. The V call is TRBV4-1, the J call TRBJ2-1; the match to TRBD1 covers 10 bases. V was pared by 1 base and J by 4 bases, with 7 bases of the junction left unmatched. The CDR3 length is 17 residues. From germline, CDR1 is MGHRA and CDR2 YSYEKL. The CDR3 coding sequence is TGCGCCAGCAGCCAAGGAGGGACAGGGGCTGATTACAATGAGCAGTTCTTC. Its protein product is CASSQGGTGADYNEQFF.